This T cell receptor (beta chain) was recorded in a study of vaccination and CD4 T cells after COVID-19. At the level of the study: A median of around 70 days (range 14 to 241) separated dose two from the taking of post-vaccine samples.

The sample holds a few counts of this clonotype. Its matching antigen is unknown. The assay that was used to sequence DNA from cultured CD4+ T cells was the Oncomine TCR Beta short-read assay. Genomic DNA was isolated from cultured CD4+ T cells. TCRdb reprocessed the PCR reads via MiXCR and lists one record per CDR3 protein. The data hold 8,000 to 10,000 distinct CDR3 sequences, with roughly a third observed a single time. The sample's treatment: roughly 10-day PBMC culture with coronavirus spike peptide pools or control peptides (ViraFEST assay). Half-medium replacement with fresh IL-2 medium took place on days 3 and 7. Germline-derived CDR1 and CDR2 are SGHNT and YYREEE (reference sequence). CDR3 length: 12 amino acids. Trimming stripped 6 bases from V and 5 bases from J, with 11 bases between.

The chain uses TRBV5-4 and TRBJ2-5; tentative D call: TRBD2 (5 bases). Material for sequencing was cultured CD4+ T cells from blood. The receptor was isolated from a human donor with COVID-19. The CDR3 DNA follows: TGTGCCAGCACTCTACCGGGGGAGACCCAGTACTTC. Its translation is CASTLPGETQYF.